Detailed here is one TCR beta chain. Its antigen is not known. Looked up from germline, CDR1 is GTSNPN and CDR2 is SVGIG (reference sequence). This CDR3 has 14 residues. The V and J ends lost 5 bases and 2 bases respectively, with 15 bases between them. This specimen comes from a study of read filtering for tumor transcriptome and immune sequencing. Study-wide results and limits: Correlation between methods rose after single-read clonotypes were removed.

Molecular barcoded adaptors covering alpha/delta and beta/gamma chains were used on 400 to 450 ng RNA. A single record per CDR3 protein comes from TCRdb applying MiXCR to the reads. The sample holds 20,000 or so distinct CDR3 sequences, over 20% seen once. The TCR was taken from a donor older than 35 with multiple myeloma. Sequenced input: a population of CD138-negative cells sorted from bone marrow. The J gene is TRBJ2-5, the V gene TRBV30; perhaps TRBD2 as D (6 bases). The CDR3 sequence is CAWGGTAKQETQYF. CDR3 DNA sequence: TGTGCCTGGGGCGGGACTGCTAAACAAGAGACCCAGTACTTC.